A selection of T cell receptor beta chains follows, all from one sample in a study of early T cells in non-severe SARS-CoV-2 infection. TCRdb reprocessed the 5' RACE reads with MiXCR, giving one entry per CDR3 protein. The top ten hold 5.9% of the sample, which has tens of thousands of distinct CDR3 sequences, roughly 4% seen once. Sequencing was done on a sample of whole blood. The receptors derive from an adult who was a healthcare worker with PCR-confirmed SARS-CoV-2 infection or an uninfected control (not recorded which). Both conserved end residues are part of each CDR3. A D gene is named only where the DNA matches it firmly. A row's size may be missing; if present it is once, few, many or a size class.

TRBJ2-1 | TRBV7-3 | 13 | NA | many | CASSLTTGNEQFF | TGTGCCAGCAGCTTAACGACAGGCAATGAGCAGTTCTTC
TRBJ2-2 | TRBV10-3 | 15 | NA | many | CAISENDRITGELFF | TGTGCCATCAGTGAAAACGATCGCATCACCGGGGAGCTGTTTTTT
TRBJ2-1 | TRBV5-1 | 13 | NA | many | CASSLDTAQGQFF | TGCGCCAGCAGCTTGGACACGGCTCAGGGGCAGTTCTTC
TRBJ2-5 | TRBV7-8 | 14 | NA | NA | CASSHRQSRGTQYF | TGTGCCAGCAGCCATCGACAGTCCCGCGGGACCCAGTACTTC
TRBJ2-7 | TRBV7-8 | 14 | NA | many | CASSFTDRLYEQYF | TGTGCCAGCAGCTTCACCGACAGGCTCTACGAGCAGTACTTC
TRBJ2-2 | TRBV18 | 14 | NA | many | CVSSPDANTGELFF | TGTGTCAGCTCACCAGACGCGAACACCGGGGAGCTGTTTTTT
TRBJ2-7 | TRBV18 | 16 | TRBD1 | NA | CASSPPLAGGFYEQYF | TGTGCCAGCTCCCCCCCCCTGGCAGGGGGCTTCTACGAGCAGTACTTC
TRBJ1-4 | TRBV29-1 | 14 | TRBD1 | many | CSVVMTGGGEKLFF | TGCAGCGTCGTCATGACAGGGGGCGGTGAAAAACTGTTTTTT
TRBJ1-6 | TRBV4-2 | 14 | NA | NA | CASSQERTDSPLHF | TGTGCCAGCAGCCAAGAAAGGACAGATTCACCCCTCCACTTT
TRBJ1-5 | TRBV21-1 | 17 | NA | many | CASSKRSSCEGHQPQHF | TGTGCCAGCAGCAAAAGGTCGTCCTGTGAGGGCCATCAGCCCCAGCATTTT
TRBJ2-1 | TRBV9 | 14 | TRBD1 | many | CASNTGQGVNEQFF | TGTGCCAGCAATACCGGACAGGGGGTCAATGAGCAGTTCTTC
TRBJ2-2 | TRBV7-2 | 14 | NA | medium-sized | CASSFERNTGELFF | TGTGCCAGCAGCTTCGAAAGGAACACCGGGGAGCTGTTTTTT
TRBJ1-5 | TRBV12-5 | 12 | NA | many | CASGLDSGTQHF | TGTGCTAGTGGTTTGGATTCGGGCACCCAGCATTTT
TRBJ2-7 | TRBV3-1 | 15 | NA | many | CASSQVYDSLYEQYF | TGTGCCAGCAGCCAAGTTTACGACTCCCTTTACGAGCAGTACTTC
TRBJ1-1 | TRBV20-1 | 13 | NA | few | CSARDPRNTEAFF | TGCAGTGCAAGGGACCCGAGGAACACTGAAGCTTTCTTT
TRBJ2-7 | TRBV7-7 | 13 | TRBD2 | many | CASSPGRAGEQYF | TGTGCCAGCAGCCCCGGGAGGGCTGGCGAGCAGTACTTC
TRBJ2-2 | TRBV12-3/TRBV12-4 | 14 | NA | many | CASSLVSRTGELFF | TGTGCCAGCAGTTTAGTATCGAGGACCGGGGAGCTGTTTTTT
TRBJ1-2 | TRBV25-1 | 16 | TRBD1 | many | CASSERRGRLPYGYTF | TGTGCCAGCAGTGAAAGGAGGGGGCGACTCCCTTATGGCTACACCTTC
TRBJ2-4 | TRBV10-2 | 16 | NA | many | CASSESLGVAKNIQYF | TGCGCCAGCAGTGAGTCTCTGGGGGTAGCCAAAAACATTCAGTACTTC
TRBJ2-1 | TRBV7-6 | 17 | TRBD2 | many | CASSLAWLAGNYNEQFF | TGTGCCAGCAGCTTAGCGTGGCTAGCGGGAAACTACAATGAGCAGTTCTTC
TRBJ1-5 | TRBV6-1 | 19 | NA | many | CASSETAWQGRLSNQPQHF | TGTGCCAGCAGTGAAACAGCCTGGCAGGGGAGGCTGAGCAATCAGCCCCAGCATTTT
TRBJ1-5 | TRBV12-3/TRBV12-4 | 15 | NA | few | CASSLGGGSNQPQHF | TGTGCCAGCAGTTTAGGGGGAGGAAGCAATCAGCCCCAGCATTTT
TRBJ2-5 | TRBV5-1 | 15 | TRBD1 | many | CASSSGTGQQETQYF | TGCGCCAGCAGCTCCGGGACAGGGCAACAAGAGACCCAGTACTTC
TRBJ1-6 | TRBV2 | 15 | NA | few | CASSVDSSYNSPLHF | TGTGCCAGCAGTGTCGACAGCTCCTATAATTCACCCCTCCACTTT
TRBJ2-1 | TRBV6-1 | 15 | NA | many | CASREQGGIYNEQFF | TGTGCCAGCAGAGAACAGGGGGGGATTTACAATGAGCAGTTCTTC
TRBJ1-2 | TRBV7-8 | 14 | NA | many | CASSLGTANYGYTF | TGTGCCAGCAGCTTAGGGACGGCTAACTATGGCTACACCTTC
TRBJ2-2 | TRBV6-2/TRBV6-3 | 16 | TRBD1 | many | CASSRIRDRRTGELFF | TGTGCCAGCAGCCGAATCCGGGACAGGAGGACCGGGGAGCTGTTTTTT
TRBJ2-1 | TRBV5-4 | 15 | NA | many | CASSLGRTPNNEQFF | TGTGCCAGCAGCTTGGGCCGGACACCGAACAATGAGCAGTTCTTC
TRBJ2-1 | TRBV9 | 12 | NA | many | CASSPRWDEQFF | TGTGCCAGCAGCCCCCGGTGGGATGAGCAGTTCTTC
TRBJ2-7 | TRBV7-8 | 14 | TRBD2 | many | CASSLREATYEQYF | TGTGCCAGCAGCCTACGGGAGGCAACCTACGAGCAGTACTTC
TRBJ1-2 | TRBV4-3 | 16 | TRBD1 | many | CASSQADRRPAGGYTF | TGCGCCAGCAGCCAAGCGGACAGGCGACCTGCGGGTGGCTACACCTTC
TRBJ2-1 | TRBV28 | 17 | TRBD2 | many | CASRGLAGRSSYNEQFF | TGTGCCAGCCGCGGACTAGCGGGGCGGAGCTCCTACAATGAGCAGTTCTTC